This T cell receptor (beta chain) came from a study of radiotherapy plus CTLA-4 blockade in lung cancer. General observations from the study: In blood, after radiotherapy plus ipilimumab, tumor-derived TCR clones expanded.

Trimming stripped 2 bases from V and 4 bases from J, with 6 bases between. The CDR3 length is 12 residues. Germline-derived CDR1 and CDR2 are MNHNY and SVGAGI (reference sequence). Sequencing was performed with immunoSEQ multiplex PCR; in TCRdb, only in-frame clones are kept and a portion is missing. The sample includes tens of thousands of clones, 70% to 90% seen only once; the top ten take 6% to 8%. Of note for this clone: The antigen remains unidentified.

Source: peripheral blood, taken from a patient treated with radiotherapy plus ipilimumab. This receptor was identified in a human donor with non-small cell lung cancer whose response to radiotherapy plus ipilimumab could not be evaluated. The rearrangement joins TRBV6-6 to TRBJ2-7, with D unresolved. The CDR3 sequence: CASSYLRYEQYF. The CDR3 region has the DNA TGTGCCAGCAGTTACCTCCGTTACGAGCAGTACTTC.